This TCR beta chain is from a study of blood T cell repertoires in COVID-19. Turning to the study itself: Whether acute or convalescent, the COVID-19 samples came from the United States, Italy and Spain. Sample material is recorded as cDNA or gDNA derived from T cells, B-cell-depleted T cells, or PBMCs.

The CDR3 has 19 amino acids. After removal of 3 bases from V and 0 bases from J, the junction contained 7 bases not matched to a gene. Germline CDR1 and CDR2: MDHEN and SYDVKM. Only a few counts were recorded for this clone. Per the authors' pipeline: Estimation of nucleated cell counts relied on the amplification of reference gene primers. Repertoires were generated with immunoSEQ multiplex PCR, while TCRdb's copy carries only in-frame clones and drops some. Clone size and the V and J calls come from that table; the DNA yielded D and trimming. Here the sample spans roughly 120,000 clones, 75% to 90% being singletons.

The TCR comes from a woman in her fifties or sixties with acute or convalescent COVID-19. Sequences were obtained from peripheral blood. This chain connects TRBV28 to TRBJ2-4, with 14 bases aligning to TRBD2. The CDR3 region has the DNA TGTGCCAGCAGTTTGACTAGCGGGAGGGCCGAGGTAGCCAAAAACATTCAGTACTTC. Protein sequence: CASSLTSGRAEVAKNIQYF.